What follows describes a single T cell receptor beta chain. Its antigen is undetermined. The PCR used 60 Vbeta and 13 Jbeta primers. The assay was immunoSEQ multiplex PCR, and TCRdb's table has in-frame clones only and misses some. The sample lists 60,000 or so clones; about 76% were seen once. The data are from a study of cytomegalovirus exposure and HLA in healthy donors. In the study overall: Tens of millions of unique TCR sequences came from HLA-typed donors in an early release.

Germline V gene data show CDR1 as MNHNS and CDR2 as SASEGT. The V end was cut by 6 bases, the J end by 2 bases, with 14 bases between. This CDR3 has 15 amino acids. Study outcomes and limitations: Trimming of TCR beta V- and J-genes showed a link, identified in a later analysis, to a missense DCLRE1C variant.

The V call is TRBV6-1, the J call TRBJ1-3; D might be TRBD1 (6 bases). The sequence was collected from a female donor in good health and CMV-seronegative. Sequencing was done on a sample of PBMCs. CDR3: CASSFPGVAGNTIYF. CDR3 sequence (DNA): TGTGCCAGCAGCTTCCCAGGGGTGGCTGGAAACACCATATATTTT.